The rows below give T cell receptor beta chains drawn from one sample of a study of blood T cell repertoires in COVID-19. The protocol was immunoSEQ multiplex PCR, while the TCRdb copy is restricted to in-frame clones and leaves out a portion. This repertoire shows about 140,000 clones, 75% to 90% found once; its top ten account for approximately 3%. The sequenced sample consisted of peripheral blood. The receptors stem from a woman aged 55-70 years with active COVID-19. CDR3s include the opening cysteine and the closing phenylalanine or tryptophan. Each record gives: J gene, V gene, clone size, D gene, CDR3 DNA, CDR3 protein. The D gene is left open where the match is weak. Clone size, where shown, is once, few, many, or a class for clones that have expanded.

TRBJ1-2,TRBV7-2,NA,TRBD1,TGTGCCAGCAGCGCCGGACAGGGAATTTATGGCTACACCTTC,CASSAGQGIYGYTF
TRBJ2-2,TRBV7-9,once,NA,TGTGCCAGCAGCTTAGCCGGGGTGAACACCGGGGAGCTGTTTTTT,CASSLAGVNTGELFF
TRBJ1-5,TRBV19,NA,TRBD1,TGTGCCAGTAGTATAGGTCAACAATGGGACAGGGGGTACTATAGCAATCAGCCCCAGCATTTT,CASSIGQQWDRGYYSNQPQHF
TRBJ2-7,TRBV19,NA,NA,TGTGCCAGTAGTGCACCGGGACAAGGAGCCTACGAGCAGTACTTC,CASSAPGQGAYEQYF
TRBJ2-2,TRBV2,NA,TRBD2,TGTGCCAGCAGTGAGGGTCTAGCGGTCTTCACCGGGGAGCTGTTTTTT,CASSEGLAVFTGELFF
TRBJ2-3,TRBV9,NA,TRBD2,TGTGCCAGCAGCATTACTAGCGCAGATACGCAGTATTTT,CASSITSADTQYF
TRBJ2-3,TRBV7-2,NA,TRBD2,TGTGCCAGCAGCCCGCGACTAGCGGGAGTGGTTACAGATACGCAGTATTTT,CASSPRLAGVVTDTQYF
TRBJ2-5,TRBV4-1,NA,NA,TGCGCCAGCAGCCAGTTGGTACGGCGGATACAAGAGACCCAGTACTTC,CASSQLVRRIQETQYF
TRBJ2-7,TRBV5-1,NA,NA,TGCGCCAGCAGCTTGGCCGGGGTAGCGGAATACGAGCAGTACTTC,CASSLAGVAEYEQYF
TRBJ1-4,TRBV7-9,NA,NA,TGTGCCAGCAGCTTTTCCGCGGGAGCAACTAATGAAAAACTGTTTTTT,CASSFSAGATNEKLFF
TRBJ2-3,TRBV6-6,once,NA,TGTGCCAGCAGTTACTCGAGCCCAGATACGCAGTATTTT,CASSYSSPDTQYF
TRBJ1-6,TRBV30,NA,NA,TGTGCCTGGAGCGTCTATAATTCACCCCTCCACTTT,CAWSVYNSPLHF
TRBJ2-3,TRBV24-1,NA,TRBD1,TGTGCCACCAGTGAAAACAGGGGTTTCGCAGATACGCAGTATTTT,CATSENRGFADTQYF
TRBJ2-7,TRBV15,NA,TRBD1,TGTGCCACCAGCGGGCGACAGGGCGGTGAGCAGTACTTC,CATSGRQGGEQYF
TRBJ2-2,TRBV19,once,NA,TGTGCCAGTAGTATTGGTCCGGCGGAGCTTACGAACACCGGGGAGCTGTTTTTT,CASSIGPAELTNTGELFF